This T cell receptor beta chain was identified in a study of blood T cell repertoires in COVID-19. The CDR3 has 16 amino acids. From germline, CDR1 is SGHDT and CDR2 YYEEEE. With V trimmed by 1 base and J by 4 bases, 10 bases remained unmatched. The assay was immunoSEQ multiplex PCR, and TCRdb's table has in-frame clones only and misses some. In the table there are 340,000 or so clones, around 83% of which are singletons. The chain joins TRBV5-6 to TRBJ2-7; 8 bases align to TRBD2. This receptor was obtained from a man between 25 and 39 years old with active or convalescent COVID-19. Sequencing input: peripheral blood. As DNA, the CDR3 is TGTGCCAGCAGCTTGAAGTTAGCGGGAACCTTTTACGAGCAGTACTTC. Translating gives CASSLKLAGTFYEQYF.